This TCR beta chain emerged from a study of cytomegalovirus exposure and HLA in healthy donors. General study points: TRBV6-2, TRBV6-3 and some other V segments were excluded as indistinguishable. The authors later linked a missense DCLRE1C variant to TCR beta V- and J-gene trimming. Most of the TCR beta V segments (in an earlier analysis) were productive either about 87% or about 30% of the time.

The PCR used 60 Vbeta and 13 Jbeta primers. Assay used: immunoSEQ multiplex PCR; TCRdb lists only in-frame clones, some missing. The table records 30,000 to 45,000 clones, around 86% of them present only once. Trimming removed 3 bases from V and 5 bases from J; junction bases left unmatched: 5. CDR3 length equals 15 residues. Germline V CDR1 and CDR2: SEHNR, FQNEAQ (reference sequence). Notes on this clone: Its antigen is not identified.

This receptor was identified in a woman aged 35 to 49 in good health and CMV-seropositive. Source material: PBMCs. The rearrangement uses TRBV7-9 and TRBJ2-2; 8 bases agree with TRBD1. The CDR3 DNA follows: TGTGCCAGCAGCTTGGCAGGGGGCTTGACCGGGGAGCTGTTTTTT. Its translation is CASSLAGGLTGELFF. Full variable domain (outside the CDR3, taken from reference TRBV7-9 and TRBJ2-2): DTGVSQNPRHKITKRGQNVTFRCDPISEHNRLYWYRQTLGQGPEFLTYFQNEAQLEKSRLLSDRFSAERPKGSFSTLEIQRTEQGDSAMYLCASSLAGGLTGELFFGEGSRLTVL.